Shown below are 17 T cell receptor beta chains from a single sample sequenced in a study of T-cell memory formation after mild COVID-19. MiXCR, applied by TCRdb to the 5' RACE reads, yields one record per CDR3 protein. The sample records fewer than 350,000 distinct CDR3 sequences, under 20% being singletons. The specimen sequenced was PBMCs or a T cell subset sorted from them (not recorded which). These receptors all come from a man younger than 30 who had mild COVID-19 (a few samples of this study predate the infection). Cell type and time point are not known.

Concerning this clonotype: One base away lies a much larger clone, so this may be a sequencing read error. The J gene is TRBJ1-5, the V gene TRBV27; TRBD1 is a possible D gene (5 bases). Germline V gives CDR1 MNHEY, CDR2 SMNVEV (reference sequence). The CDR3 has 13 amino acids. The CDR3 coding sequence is TGTGACAGCGTCGGGGCCAGCAATCAGCCCCAGCATTTT. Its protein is CDSVGASNQPQHF.

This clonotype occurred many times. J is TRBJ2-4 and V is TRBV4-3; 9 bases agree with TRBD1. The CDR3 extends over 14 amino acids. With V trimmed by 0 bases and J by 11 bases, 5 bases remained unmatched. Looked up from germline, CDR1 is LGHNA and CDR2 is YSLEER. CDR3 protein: CASSQEARTGVQYF. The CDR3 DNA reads TGCGCCAGCAGCCAAGAGGCTCGGACAGGGGTTCAGTACTTC.

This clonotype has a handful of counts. CDR3 region: CASSLGSRNQETQYF. In DNA, the CDR3 is TGTGCCAGCAGCTTGGGGTCCAGAAACCAAGAGACCCAGTACTTC. The J gene is TRBJ2-5, the V gene TRBV5-4, with D unclear. CDR1 and CDR2 (germline): SGHNT, YYREEE (reference sequence). V lost 0 bases, J lost 0 bases, and 9 bases lay in between. This CDR3 is 15 amino acids long.

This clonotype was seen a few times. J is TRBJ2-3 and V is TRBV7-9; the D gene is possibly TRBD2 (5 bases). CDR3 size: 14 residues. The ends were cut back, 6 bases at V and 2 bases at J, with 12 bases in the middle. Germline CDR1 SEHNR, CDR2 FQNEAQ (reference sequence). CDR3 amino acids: CASRTPGITDTQYF. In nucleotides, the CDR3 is TGTGCCAGCAGGACCCCGGGGATCACAGATACGCAGTATTTT.

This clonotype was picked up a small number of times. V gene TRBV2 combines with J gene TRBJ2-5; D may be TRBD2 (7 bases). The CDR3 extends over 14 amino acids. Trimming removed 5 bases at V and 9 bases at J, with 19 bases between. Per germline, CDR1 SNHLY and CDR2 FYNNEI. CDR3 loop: CASSPGGAGRPQYF. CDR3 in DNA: TGTGCCAGCAGTCCTGGGGGGGCTGGAAGGCCCCAGTACTTC. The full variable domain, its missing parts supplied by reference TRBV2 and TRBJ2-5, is EPEVTQTPSHQVTQMGQEVILRCVPISNHLYFYWYRQILGQKVEFLVSFYNNEISEKSEIFDDQFSVERPDGSNFTLKIRSTKLEDSAMYFCASSPGGAGRPQYFGPGTRLLVL.

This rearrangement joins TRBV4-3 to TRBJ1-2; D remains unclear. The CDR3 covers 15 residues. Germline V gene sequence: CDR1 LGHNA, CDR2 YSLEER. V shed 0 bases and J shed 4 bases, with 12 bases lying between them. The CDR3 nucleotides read TGCGCCAGCAGCCAAGATCTTCGAGAGGGCTATGGCTACACCTTC. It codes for CASSQDLREGYGYTF.

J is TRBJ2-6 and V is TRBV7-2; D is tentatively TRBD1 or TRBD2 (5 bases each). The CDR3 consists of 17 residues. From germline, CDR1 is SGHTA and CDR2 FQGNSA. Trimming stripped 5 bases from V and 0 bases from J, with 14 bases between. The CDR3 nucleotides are TGTGCCAGCAGCCATGGTCGGGGCTACTCTGGGGCCAACGTCCTGACTTTC. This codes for CASSHGRGYSGANVLTF.

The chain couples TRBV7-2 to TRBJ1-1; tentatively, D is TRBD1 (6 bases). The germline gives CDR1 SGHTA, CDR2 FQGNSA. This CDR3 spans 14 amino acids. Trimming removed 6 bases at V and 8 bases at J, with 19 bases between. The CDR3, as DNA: TGTGCCAGCAGGGGGCAGGGGCTTTTCTTGGAAGCTTTCTTT. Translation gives CASRGQGLFLEAFF. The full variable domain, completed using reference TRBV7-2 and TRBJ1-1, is GAGVSQSPSNKVTEKGKDVELRCDPISGHTALYWYRQSLGQGLEFLIYFQGNSAPDKSGLPSDRFSAERTGGSVSTLTIQRTQQEDSAVYLCASRGQGLFLEAFFGQGTRLTVV.

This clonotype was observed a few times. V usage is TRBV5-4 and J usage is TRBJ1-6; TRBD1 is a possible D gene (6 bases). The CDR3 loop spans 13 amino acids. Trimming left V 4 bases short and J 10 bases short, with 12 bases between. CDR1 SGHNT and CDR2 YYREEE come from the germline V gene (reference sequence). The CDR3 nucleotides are TGTGCCAGCAGCCTGGACAGCCAGTCACCCCTCCACTTT. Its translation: CASSLDSQSPLHF.

CDR3 bases: TGTGCCAGCAGCCGTAGACTAGCGGGGGTCCTCAGCTCCTACGAGCAGTACTTC. This codes for CASSRRLAGVLSSYEQYF. V is TRBV3-1 and J is TRBJ2-7, with 12 nucleotides matching TRBD2. Trimming cost V 4 bases and J 0 bases; bases outside gene matches: 10. The CDR3 is 18 amino acids. Germline-derived CDR1 and CDR2 are LGHDT and YNNKEL (reference sequence).

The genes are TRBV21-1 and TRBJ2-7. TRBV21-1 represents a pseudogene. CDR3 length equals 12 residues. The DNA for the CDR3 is TGTGCCACCAACAGGGGATCCTACGAGCAGTACGTC. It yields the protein CATNRGSYEQYV.

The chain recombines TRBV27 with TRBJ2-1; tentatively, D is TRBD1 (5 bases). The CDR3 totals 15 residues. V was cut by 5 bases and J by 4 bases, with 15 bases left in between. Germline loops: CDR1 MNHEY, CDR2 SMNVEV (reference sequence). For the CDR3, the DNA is TGTGCCAGCAGTCGGGTCAGGGAAGAATACAATGAGCAGTTCTTC. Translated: CASSRVREEYNEQFF.

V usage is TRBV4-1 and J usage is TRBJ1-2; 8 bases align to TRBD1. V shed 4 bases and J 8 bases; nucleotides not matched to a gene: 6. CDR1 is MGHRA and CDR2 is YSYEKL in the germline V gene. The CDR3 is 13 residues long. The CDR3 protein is CASSPPGTGGYTF. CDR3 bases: TGCGCCAGCAGCCCTCCGGGGACAGGCGGCTACACCTTC.

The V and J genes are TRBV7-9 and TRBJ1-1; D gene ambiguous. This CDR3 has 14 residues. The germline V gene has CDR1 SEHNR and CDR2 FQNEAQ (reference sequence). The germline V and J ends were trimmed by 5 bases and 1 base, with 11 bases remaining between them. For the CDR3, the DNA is TGTGCCAGCAGCGTCTGGGAGGCGAACACTGAAGCTTTCTTT. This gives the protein CASSVWEANTEAFF.

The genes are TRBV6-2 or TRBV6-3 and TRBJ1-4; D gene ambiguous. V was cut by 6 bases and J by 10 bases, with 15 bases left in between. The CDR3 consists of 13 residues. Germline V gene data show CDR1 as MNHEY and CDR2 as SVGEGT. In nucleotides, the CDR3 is TGTGCCAGCAGCCTCCAACTGGCCGTAAAACTGTTTTTT. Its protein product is CASSLQLAVKLFF.

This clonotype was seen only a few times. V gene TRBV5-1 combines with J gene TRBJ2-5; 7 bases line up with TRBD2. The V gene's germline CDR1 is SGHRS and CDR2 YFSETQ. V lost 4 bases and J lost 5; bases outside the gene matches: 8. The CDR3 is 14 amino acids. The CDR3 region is CASSREGIPETQYF. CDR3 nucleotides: TGCGCCAGCAGCAGGGAGGGGATTCCCGAGACCCAGTACTTC.

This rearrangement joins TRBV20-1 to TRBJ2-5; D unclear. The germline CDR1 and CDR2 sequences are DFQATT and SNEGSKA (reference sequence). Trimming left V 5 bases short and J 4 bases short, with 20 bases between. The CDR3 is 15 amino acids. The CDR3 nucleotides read TGCAGTGCTCGGCCCCCGACGGCTGGCGGAGAGACCCAGTACTTC. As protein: CSARPPTAGGETQYF.